A selection of T cell receptor beta chains follows, all from one sample in a study of blood T cell repertoires in COVID-19. Sequencing was performed with immunoSEQ multiplex PCR; in TCRdb, only in-frame clones are kept and a portion is missing. The sample comprises some 180,000 clones, approximately 88% of which are singletons, and about 7% rests with the top ten. Input material: peripheral blood. The receptors here all came from a woman aged 40-49 years with COVID-19, enrolled during active disease. Each CDR3 is given with its conserved first and last residue. Each record gives: CDR3 protein, clone size, D gene, V gene. The D gene is left open where the match is weak. Rows may omit the clone size; those that give it use once, few, many or a size class.

CDR3 protein: CASSHSGANQPQHF
clone size: once
D gene: -
V gene: TRBV3-1/TRBV3-2

CDR3 protein: CASSETSGNHNEQFF
clone size: -
D gene: TRBD2
V gene: TRBV6-4

CDR3 protein: CASSVRTEQFF
clone size: -
D gene: -
V gene: TRBV27

CDR3 protein: CASSLRGNTEAFF
clone size: -
D gene: -
V gene: TRBV27

CDR3 protein: CASSLAQGRTNQPQHF
clone size: -
D gene: TRBD1
V gene: TRBV7-9

CDR3 protein: CASSSRTSGGVYQETQYF
clone size: -
D gene: TRBD2
V gene: TRBV5-1

CDR3 protein: CAISEGSAGSDTQYF
clone size: few
D gene: -
V gene: TRBV10-3

CDR3 protein: CASSLFGRAYEQYF
clone size: -
D gene: -
V gene: TRBV27

CDR3 protein: CASSLGTSGRGGNEQFF
clone size: -
D gene: TRBD2
V gene: TRBV11-2

CDR3 protein: CASSQRQATNEKLFF
clone size: -
D gene: -
V gene: TRBV3-1/TRBV3-2

CDR3 protein: CASSSGLGTSSYEQYF
clone size: -
D gene: -
V gene: TRBV6-5

CDR3 protein: CASSVRKLAVNTGELFF
clone size: -
D gene: TRBD2
V gene: TRBV6-1

CDR3 protein: CASSLVDRVRGNTIYF
clone size: -
D gene: TRBD1
V gene: TRBV7-9

CDR3 protein: CASSPSDGGLAKNIQYF
clone size: -
D gene: -
V gene: TRBV4-1

CDR3 protein: CATSRLTGSAKNIQYF
clone size: -
D gene: TRBD1
V gene: TRBV15

CDR3 protein: CASSPHRGRSSNQPQHF
clone size: -
D gene: -
V gene: TRBV19

CDR3 protein: CASSPLGGVQETQYF
clone size: once
D gene: -
V gene: TRBV18

CDR3 protein: CASSLAGGGSNEKLFF
clone size: few
D gene: TRBD1
V gene: TRBV28

CDR3 protein: CSGLPGGTEAFF
clone size: -
D gene: -
V gene: TRBV29-1

CDR3 protein: CASSPPRTQYF
clone size: -
D gene: -
V gene: TRBV7-8

CDR3 protein: CSVEDRAGYTF
clone size: -
D gene: -
V gene: TRBV29-1

CDR3 protein: CASSPGQGNQPQHF
clone size: -
D gene: TRBD1
V gene: TRBV6-4

CDR3 protein: CAIRSGTGEETQYF
clone size: -
D gene: TRBD1
V gene: TRBV10-3

CDR3 protein: CASSLTGDIEAFF
clone size: few
D gene: TRBD1
V gene: TRBV5-1